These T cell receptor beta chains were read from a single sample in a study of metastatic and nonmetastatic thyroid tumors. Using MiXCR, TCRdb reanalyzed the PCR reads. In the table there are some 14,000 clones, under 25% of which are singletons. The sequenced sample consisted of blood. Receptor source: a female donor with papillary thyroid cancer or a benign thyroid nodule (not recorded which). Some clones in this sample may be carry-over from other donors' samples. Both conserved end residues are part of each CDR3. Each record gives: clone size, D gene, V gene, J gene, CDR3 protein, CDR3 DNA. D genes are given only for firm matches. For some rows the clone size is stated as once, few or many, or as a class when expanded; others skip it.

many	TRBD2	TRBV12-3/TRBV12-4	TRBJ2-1	CASSDRGGFYNEQFF	TGTGCCAGCAGTGATCGGGGGGGGTTCTACAATGAGCAGTTCTTC
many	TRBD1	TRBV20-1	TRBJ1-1	CSAMTGTNTEAFF	TGCAGTGCTATGACAGGGACGAACACTGAAGCTTTCTTT
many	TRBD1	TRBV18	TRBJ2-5	CASSPPGQGQETQYF	TGTGCCAGCTCACCACCGGGACAGGGACAAGAGACCCAGTACTTC
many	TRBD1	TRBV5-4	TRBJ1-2	CASTLRVGGHYGYTF	TGTGCCAGCACCCTACGGGTAGGGGGCCACTATGGCTACACCTTC
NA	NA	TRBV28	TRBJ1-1	CVSSLWASEAFF	TGTGTCAGCAGTTTATGGGCGTCTGAAGCTTTCTTT
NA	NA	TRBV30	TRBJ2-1	CAWSNTDEQFF	TGTGCCTGGAGTAATACAGATGAGCAGTTCTTC
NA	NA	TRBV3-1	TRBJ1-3	CASSQVSNSGNTIYF	TGTGCCAGCAGCCAAGTCAGCAACTCTGGAAACACCATATATTTT
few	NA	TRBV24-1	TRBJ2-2	CATGGTMNTGELFF	TGTGCCACCGGGGGTACAATGAACACCGGGGAGCTGTTTTTT
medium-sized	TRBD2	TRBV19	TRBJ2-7	CASSLAGGAYEQYF	TGTGCCAGTAGTCTAGCGGGGGGAGCCTACGAGCAGTACTTC
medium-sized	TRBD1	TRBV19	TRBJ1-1	CASSGQGGNTEAFF	TGTGCCAGTAGCGGCCAGGGGGGGAACACTGAAGCTTTCTTT
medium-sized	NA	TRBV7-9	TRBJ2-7	CASSGGGDEQYF	TGTGCCAGCAGCGGCGGCGGCGACGAGCAGTACTTC
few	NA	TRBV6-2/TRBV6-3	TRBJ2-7	CATRRGTPYEQYF	TGTGCCACCCGTCGGGGGACCCCCTACGAGCAGTACTTC
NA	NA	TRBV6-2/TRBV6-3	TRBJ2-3	CASSYSTSTDTQYF	TGTGCCAGCAGTTACTCAACTAGCACAGATACGCAGTATTTT
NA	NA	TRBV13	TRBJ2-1	CASSLSGVRGEQFF	TGTGCCAGCAGCTTATCGGGAGTCCGGGGTGAGCAGTTCTTC
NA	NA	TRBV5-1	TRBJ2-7	CASSTGPRDYEQYF	TGCGCCAGCAGCACAGGACCCAGGGACTACGAGCAGTACTTC
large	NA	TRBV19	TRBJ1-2	CASSNTGPIFYGYTF	TGTGCCAGTAGTAACACAGGACCGATTTTCTATGGCTACACCTTC
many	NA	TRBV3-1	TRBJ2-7	CASSQDFQGYEQYF	TGTGCCAGCAGCCAAGATTTCCAGGGCTACGAGCAGTACTTC